The 26 T cell receptor beta chains below all came from one sample that was sequenced in a study of human T cells and chemical hapten exposure. MiXCR, applied by TCRdb to the RACE reads, yields one record per CDR3 protein. The sample yields 60,000 to 80,000 distinct CDR3 sequences, about 6.5% seen once. Time point defined: healthy volunteer bleed at 6 weeks. The starting material, unfractionated whole blood, was used for total RNA extraction. Sequenced: whole blood. The receptors originated from a female donor in good health. Some clones in this sample may be carry-over from other donors' samples.

This clonotype was found many times. The chain recombines TRBV30 with TRBJ1-2; perhaps TRBD1 as D (5 bases). V was trimmed by 3 bases and J by 6 bases, leaving 8 bases between them. The CDR3 is made up of 11 amino acids. Germline lookup yields CDR1 GTSNPN and CDR2 SVGIG (reference sequence). The CDR3 DNA sequence: TGTGCCTGGAGGCAGGGCCATGGCTACACCTTC. As protein: CAWRQGHGYTF.

At least ten counts were recorded for this clonotype. The chain has TRBV11-1 and TRBJ2-7; D gene unclear. The V and J ends lost 4 bases and 0 bases respectively, with 7 bases between them. CDR1 and CDR2 from the germline V gene are SGHAT and FQDESV (reference sequence). The CDR3 consists of 13 residues. DNA for the CDR3: TGTGCCAGCAGCTCGATCGTCTCCTACGAGCAGTACTTC. It encodes CASSSIVSYEQYF.

The chain is built from TRBV4-1 and TRBJ2-1, with D possibly TRBD1 on 6 matching bases. The CDR3 sequence is 11 residues long. V was pared by 4 bases and J by 8 bases, with 6 bases between. Germline values: CDR1 MGHRA, CDR2 YSYEKL. DNA of the CDR3: TGCGCCAGCAGCCCAGGGGATGAGCAGTTCTTC. Protein product: CASSPGDEQFF.

This clonotype showed up just a few times. This sequence joins TRBV3-1 and TRBJ2-3; a weak D match, TRBD2 (5 bases). Trimming pared 0 bases from V and 6 bases from J, leaving 13 bases between. This CDR3 contains 15 residues. From germline, CDR1 is LGHDT and CDR2 YNNKEL (reference sequence). The CDR3 nucleotides read TGTGCCAGCAGCCAAGACCGGAGGTCGAGGGATACGCAGTATTTT. It translates to CASSQDRRSRDTQYF.

This clonotype was found a few times. The chain carries TRBV5-5 and TRBJ1-1, with 11 bases matching TRBD1. CDR3 size: 17 residues. The junction had 11 bases not matched to a gene; V was cut back by 2 bases and J by 5 bases. CDR1 SGHKS and CDR2 YYEKEE come from the germline V gene (reference sequence). The CDR3 sequence: CASSLGAIGTGGTEAFF. CDR3 nucleotides: TGTGCCAGCAGCTTAGGAGCTATTGGGACAGGGGGAACTGAAGCTTTCTTT.

In its sample, this clonotype was seen a few times. The chain links TRBV28 to TRBJ2-7, with D maybe TRBD2 (6 bases). The CDR3 totals 13 residues. V was cut by 7 bases and J by 2 bases, with 12 bases left in between. From germline, CDR1 is MDHEN and CDR2 SYDVKM. The CDR3 loop is CASIRGNPYEQYF. The CDR3 DNA reads TGTGCCAGCATACGGGGGAACCCCTACGAGCAGTACTTC.

V and J are TRBV10-3 and TRBJ2-1; TRBD2 aligns across 7 bases. The length of the CDR3 is 13 residues. The V gene end was trimmed by 7 bases and the J gene end by 8 bases; junction bases not matched to a gene: 8. Per germline, CDR1 ENHRY and CDR2 SYGVKD. Here the CDR3 DNA reads TGTGCCATCACTGGCGGGGAGGGTTATGAGCAGTTCTTC. It codes for CAITGGEGYEQFF.

There are many counts of this clonotype. The gene calls are TRBV27 and TRBJ1-4, with no clear D. In germline, CDR1 is MNHEY, CDR2 SMNVEV (reference sequence). The CDR3 loop spans 13 amino acids. Trimming removed 2 bases from V and 5 bases from J, with 6 bases in between. The CDR3 bases are TGTGCCAGCAGTTTACTTCCGAATGAAAAACTGTTTTTT. Amino acids: CASSLLPNEKLFF.

This chain joins TRBV28 and TRBJ1-4; the D gene is possibly TRBD1 (6 bases). The V end was cut by 10 bases, the J end by 7 bases, with 16 bases between. Per the germline V gene, CDR1 is MDHEN and CDR2 is SYDVKM. The CDR3 is 13 residues long. The CDR3 coding sequence is TGTGCCACCCGACAGGATGAAAGTGAAAAACTGTTTTTT. This sequence encodes CATRQDESEKLFF. The whole variable domain, remainder taken from reference TRBV28 and TRBJ1-4, is DVKVTQSSRYLVKRTGEKVFLECVQDMDHENMFWYRQDPGLGLRLIYFSYDVKMKEKGDIPEGYSVSREKKERFSLILESASTNQTSMYLCATRQDESEKLFFGSGTQLSVL.

V and J are TRBV29-1 and TRBJ2-3; 12 bases are a match to TRBD1. V lost 2 bases, J lost 5 bases, and 5 bases stayed unmatched. In germline, CDR1 is SQVTM, CDR2 ANQGSEA. The CDR3 covers 15 residues. CDR3 bases: TGCAGCGTTGAACCGGGACAGGGGGCTAGAGATACGCAGTATTTT. Encoded protein: CSVEPGQGARDTQYF.

This clonotype was detected ten times or more. The rearrangement links TRBV7-8 to TRBJ2-2; 11 positions match TRBD2. This CDR3 region has 17 residues. V lost 2 bases to trimming and J lost 4 bases; unmatched junction nucleotides: 6. Germline-derived CDR1 and CDR2 are SGHVS and FQNEAQ. DNA of the CDR3: TGTGCCAGCAGCTTACGTAGACTAGCGGGGCCCACCGGGGAGCTGTTTTTT. This gives the protein CASSLRRLAGPTGELFF.

Ten or more counts support this clonotype. V is TRBV27 and J is TRBJ2-5, with 7 bases that match TRBD2. Germline CDR1 MNHEY, CDR2 SMNVEV (reference sequence). This CDR3 comprises 14 residues. Trimming cost V 5 bases and J 5 bases; bases outside gene matches: 8. CDR3 nucleotides: TGTGCCAGCAGTATCCGAGCGGGACGGGAGACCCAGTACTTC. Amino acid sequence: CASSIRAGRETQYF.

CDR3 sequence reads: CASSSIWLGETQYF. In DNA, the CDR3 is TGTGCCAGCAGTTCCATTTGGTTAGGGGAGACCCAGTACTTC. The rearrangement links TRBV7-8 to TRBJ2-5; D unresolved. Germline lookup yields CDR1 SGHVS and CDR2 FQNEAQ. Trimming took off 6 bases at V and 5 bases at J, with 16 bases between the two ends. This CDR3 spans 14 amino acids.

This clonotype was counted only a few times. The chain recombines TRBV4-1 with TRBJ2-3; D ambiguous. Germline V gives CDR1 MGHRA, CDR2 YSYEKL. V lost 0 bases and J 2 bases, leaving 18 bases between the germline ends. CDR3 length: 18 residues. The CDR3: CASSQDGVLSGTTDTQYF. The CDR3 DNA is TGCGCCAGCAGCCAAGATGGGGTCCTTAGTGGAACCACAGATACGCAGTATTTT.

The chain links TRBV7-9 to TRBJ2-1; D is ambiguous. From germline, CDR1 is SEHNR and CDR2 FQNEAQ (reference sequence). Trimming stripped 5 bases from V and 4 bases from J, with 18 bases between. The CDR3 runs to 16 residues. The CDR3 protein is CASSVPPEFPYNEQFF. CDR3 nucleotide sequence: TGTGCCAGCAGCGTCCCCCCGGAGTTTCCGTACAATGAGCAGTTCTTC.

This clonotype was seen more than once but under ten times. The V and J genes are TRBV5-4 and TRBJ1-6; unclear D gene. Trimming left V 3 bases short and J 9 bases short, with 13 bases between. Germline lookup yields CDR1 SGHNT and CDR2 YYREEE (reference sequence). The CDR3 loop spans 14 amino acids. In DNA form, the CDR3 reads TGTGCCAGCAGCTCGACCCGATGGAGTTCACCCCTCCACTTT. Amino acids: CASSSTRWSSPLHF.

This clonotype was found a few times. This sequence joins TRBV28 and TRBJ2-3; TRBD2 might be the D (5 bases). Trimming left V 6 bases short and J 2 bases short, with 18 bases between. The germline V gene encodes CDR1 MDHEN and CDR2 SYDVKM. This CDR3 spans 16 amino acids. The CDR3 region has the DNA TGTGCCAGCAGGCCATCGGGATTCGGGTCCACAGATACGCAGTATTTT. Protein product: CASRPSGFGSTDTQYF.

CDR3 region: CAAASVETSGTDTQYF. CDR3 sequence (DNA): TGTGCCGCAGCCTCAGTGGAGACTAGCGGGACAGATACGCAGTATTTT. This chain connects TRBV6-1 to TRBJ2-3; the match to TRBD2 covers 10 bases. With 11 bases clipped from V and 3 bases from J, the junction kept 14 bases outside the gene matches. The CDR3 is made up of 16 amino acids. CDR1 is MNHNS and CDR2 is SASEGT in the germline V gene.

The gene calls are TRBV12-3 or TRBV12-4 and TRBJ1-1, with a weak D call TRBD1 (6 bases). Trimming took off 9 bases at V and 6 bases at J, with 14 bases between the two ends. The CDR3 is 12 amino acids. The DNA of the CDR3 is TGTGCCAGTAGAATAGGGGGATCTGAAGCTTTCTTT. Residues: CASRIGGSEAFF.

The chain uses TRBV28 and TRBJ2-7; tentatively, D is TRBD2 (5 bases). The length of the CDR3 is 14 residues. Trimming pared 5 bases from V and 3 bases from J, leaving 14 bases between. From germline, CDR1 is MDHEN and CDR2 SYDVKM. The CDR3 here is CASSTPGYYYEQYF. CDR3 bases: TGTGCCAGCAGTACCCCGGGATATTACTACGAGCAGTACTTC.

This clonotype was observed at least ten times. The rearrangement uses TRBV28 and TRBJ2-7; D gene uncertain. The V end was cut by 6 bases, the J end by 3 bases, with 12 bases between. The germline CDR1 and CDR2 sequences are MDHEN and SYDVKM. This CDR3 spans 13 amino acids. For the CDR3, the DNA is TGTGCCAGCAGCCCCCCCGGTTACTACGAGCAGTACTTC. Residues: CASSPPGYYEQYF.

This clonotype has at least ten counts. The chain recombines TRBV29-1 with TRBJ1-5; no definite D call. Trimming pared 0 bases from V and 10 bases from J, leaving 13 bases between. The CDR3 is 13 residues long. CDR1 SQVTM and CDR2 ANQGSEA come from the germline V gene. For the CDR3, the DNA is TGCAGCGTTGAAGAGGCTCCGGGCAGTCCCCAGCATTTT. Translated: CSVEEAPGSPQHF.

The sample holds many counts of this clonotype. V usage is TRBV2 and J usage is TRBJ2-7, with 11 bases that match TRBD2. Germline V gives CDR1 SNHLY, CDR2 FYNNEI. The CDR3 length is 15 residues. V lost 7 bases and J lost 4; bases outside the gene matches: 9. CDR3 DNA: TGTGCCAGCACCTTCGGGGGACTAGCGGTGTACGAGCAGTACTTC. It yields the protein CASTFGGLAVYEQYF.

V is TRBV28 and J is TRBJ2-3; tentative D call: TRBD2 (6 bases). V lost 4 bases and J lost 2, with 10 bases in between. CDR1 is MDHEN, CDR2 SYDVKM, per germline. This CDR3 is 14 amino acids long. The CDR3 loop is CASSSTSLTDTQYF. In DNA, the CDR3 is TGTGCCAGCAGTTCAACTAGCCTCACAGATACGCAGTATTTT. Full variable domain (missing parts from reference TRBV28 and TRBJ2-3): DVKVTQSSRYLVKRTGEKVFLECVQDMDHENMFWYRQDPGLGLRLIYFSYDVKMKEKGDIPEGYSVSREKKERFSLILESASTNQTSMYLCASSSTSLTDTQYFGPGTRLTVL.

The sample holds a few counts of this clonotype. The chain recombines TRBV12-5 with TRBJ1-3; D unclear. Trimming shortened V by 1 base and J by 4 bases, and 5 bases separated the two germline ends. Germline V gene sequence: CDR1 LGHNT, CDR2 FRNRAP. CDR3 length: 13 amino acids. DNA for the CDR3: TGTGCTAGTGGTTTGGCCCCCGGAAACACCATATATTTT. The encoded protein is CASGLAPGNTIYF.

This clonotype was observed many times. The chain employs TRBV7-2 and TRBJ2-2; 8 positions match TRBD1. Germline assignment: CDR1 SGHTA and CDR2 FQGNSA. Germline trimming cut 6 bases from V and 6 bases from J; bases unmatched to any gene: 6. CDR3 length equals 14 residues. The CDR3: CASRQDRAAGELFF. The CDR3 DNA reads as TGTGCCAGCAGACAGGACAGGGCGGCCGGGGAGCTGTTTTTT.